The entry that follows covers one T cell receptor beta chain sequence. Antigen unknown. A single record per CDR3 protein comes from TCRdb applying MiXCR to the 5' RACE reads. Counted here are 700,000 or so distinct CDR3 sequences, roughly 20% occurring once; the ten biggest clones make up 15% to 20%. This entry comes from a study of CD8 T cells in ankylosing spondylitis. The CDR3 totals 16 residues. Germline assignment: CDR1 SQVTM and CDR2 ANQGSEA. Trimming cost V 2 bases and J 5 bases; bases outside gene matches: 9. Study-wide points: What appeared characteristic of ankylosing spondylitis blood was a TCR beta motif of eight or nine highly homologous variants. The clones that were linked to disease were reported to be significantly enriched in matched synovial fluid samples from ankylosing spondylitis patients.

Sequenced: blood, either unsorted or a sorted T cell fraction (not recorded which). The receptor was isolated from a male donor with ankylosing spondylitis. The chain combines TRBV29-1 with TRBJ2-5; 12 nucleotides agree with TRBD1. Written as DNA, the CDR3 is TGCAGCGTTGAAACCGGGACAGGGGGCAATGGGGAGACCCAGTACTTC. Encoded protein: CSVETGTGGNGETQYF.